This T cell receptor (beta chain) was identified in a study of control samples from healthy donors and cancer patients (dated by TCRdb to 2018 to 2021). Taken from cysteine to phenylalanine, the CDR3 has 19 residues. Only CDR3 DNA is held: 57 bases, read in frame from base 1. The germline V gene (reference sequence) specifies LNHDA as CDR1 and SQIVND as CDR2. Cut back by 6 bases and 4 bases, the V and J ends lie 30 bases apart. Concerning this clone itself: There is no known antigen for this receptor. The input lacks base qualities; no much larger clone sits a single base away.

The protocol used for the library was the immunoSEQ multiplex PCR assay. This immuneACCESS table, as held by TCRdb, lists in-frame sequences with V and J called but not all clones. Of the missing ones, under half trace to an unresolved V gene in checked studies; the others have no known cause. In this sample the table shows about 79,000 clones, roughly 93% of which occur a single time. The ten largest clones add up to roughly 1.3% of the sample. The TCR sequence derives from a woman aged 40 to 49 with lung cancer. The chain joins TRBV19 to TRBJ1-2, with no confidently assigned D gene. Sequencing was carried out using PBMCs. Here is the DNA: TGTGCCAGTAGCCCCCCAGTCGGGCATATACTCCGGGTTGGCTATGGCTACACCTTC. This is translated as CASSPPVGHILRVGYGYTF.